Listed below are T cell receptor beta chains from one sample, sequenced in a study of spatial heterogeneity in lung cancer. TCRdb processed the 5' RACE reads anew with MiXCR; each CDR3 protein has one entry. The sample shows around 4,800 distinct CDR3 sequences, roughly 9.1% of them seen only once. Sequenced material: lung tumor tissue, taken at surgery. These receptors all stem from a male donor with early-stage non-small cell lung cancer. Each CDR3 is given with its conserved first and last residue. A D gene is named only where the DNA matches it firmly. Expanded clones are given a class, and other clones once, few, many or no size at all.

CDR3 protein	CDR3 DNA	V gene	J gene	clone size	D gene
CSVTWGLGGVDTQYF	TGCAGCGTAACATGGGGTCTAGGTGGTGTAGATACGCAGTATTTT	TRBV29-1	TRBJ2-3	medium-sized	NA
CASSQDRGYAGSTDTQYF	TGCGCCAGCAGCCAAGATCGCGGGTACGCGGGGAGCACAGATACGCAGTATTTT	TRBV4-3	TRBJ2-3	many	NA
CASSLNRAGGEQYF	TGTGCCAGCAGCTTAAATAGAGCGGGTGGCGAGCAGTACTTC	TRBV7-3	TRBJ2-7	many	NA
CASSLMTGPYNEQFF	TGTGCCAGCAGCTTAATGACAGGGCCGTACAATGAGCAGTTCTTC	TRBV7-2	TRBJ2-1	many	TRBD1
CASSPQGNEQFF	TGTGCCAGCAGTCCCCAGGGCAATGAGCAGTTCTTC	TRBV12-3/TRBV12-4	TRBJ2-1	medium-sized	NA
CASSLGNGFTIEQFF	TGTGCCAGCAGCTTAGGTAACGGGTTTACGATTGAGCAGTTCTTC	TRBV7-9	TRBJ2-1	many	NA
CASSFGGGRDNSPLHF	TGTGCCAGCAGCTTCGGCGGGGGCAGAGATAATTCACCCCTCCACTTT	TRBV6-1	TRBJ1-6	NA	NA
CASSLGLPSTYEQYF	TGTGCCAGCAGTTTGGGCCTACCGAGCACCTACGAGCAGTACTTC	TRBV6-5	TRBJ2-7	many	NA
CASSQDVSEIYNEQFF	TGTGCCAGCAGCCAAGATGTCTCGGAGATCTACAATGAGCAGTTCTTC	TRBV4-2	TRBJ2-1	medium-sized	NA
CASRNDRGNEKLFF	TGTGCCAGCAGAAACGACAGGGGTAATGAAAAACTGTTTTTT	TRBV12-3/TRBV12-4	TRBJ1-4	medium-sized	TRBD1
CASSQDQENGHGYTF	TGCGCCAGCAGCCAAGATCAAGAAAATGGCCATGGCTACACCTTC	TRBV4-1	TRBJ1-2	few	NA